This T cell receptor (beta chain) was documented in a study of CD8 T cells in Susac syndrome (dated by TCRdb to the late 2010s). A note on the overall study: Whether CD8+ T cell activation and differentiation in Susac syndrome was antigen driven was tested using repertoire sequencing. The research as a whole found: The study acknowledged that relatively few individuals were included in the TCR sequencing and HLA analysis.

Concerning this clonotype: What antigen it recognizes has not been identified. Base qualities were left out, and no much larger clone turns up one base away.

RNA was extracted using the RNeasy kit, and 0.5 to 1 microgram was reverse transcribed with random hexamers. The immunoSEQ multiplex PCR assay, which covers 54 Vbeta and 13 Jbeta segments, was used to amplify TCR beta CDR3 regions. PCR amplification bias was corrected using a synthetic template baseline for primer optimization and computational correction. On the authors' methods: Reads were annotated to V, D and J genes per IMGT and analyzed with immunoSEQ Analyzer, keeping only productive sequences. To calculate clonality, Shannon entropy was normalized by log2 of the number of productive unique sequences and then subtracted from one. Public and private clones were assessed among the 100 most prevalent clones of each patient and control. Susac-specific clones were defined as absent from healthy and MS cohorts, over a thousand published viral clones and other ImmuneACCESS disease sequences. TCRdb handled the public reads itself, with Q25 trimming in fastp and clone calling in MiXCR, and kept productive beta chains. Records with the same CDR3 protein are collapsed into one entry carrying the most frequent genes and DNA. The V and J calls and clone size come from TCRdb's table, not from the authors' own analysis. The sample table contains some 130,000 distinct CDR3 sequences; only one count was recorded for roughly 94% of them. The biggest ten clones account for less than 0.15% of the sample.

Measured from the cysteine to the phenylalanine, the CDR3 is 17 residues long. Only the CDR3 DNA stays, 51 bases, in frame from base 1. CDR1 and CDR2 were assigned from the germline V gene (reference sequence) as LNHDA and SQIVND. Relative to germline, V is missing 7 bases and J is missing 10 bases, with 21 bases of the junction outside any gene match. High-throughput TCR beta sequencing profiled peripheral blood CD8+ and CD4+ T cells from healthy donors, Susac syndrome patients and multiple sclerosis patients. Treatment-naive patients with stable or active relapsing-remitting disease fulfilling revised McDonald criteria were used as multiple sclerosis controls. CD8+ TEMRA cells were enriched by FACS, while bulk CD8+ and CD4+ T cells were purified by magnetic negative isolation. Blood was drawn into EDTA tubes, processed within 24 hours, and PBMCs were isolated by density gradient centrifugation. PBMCs destined for TCR sequencing were cryopreserved in liquid nitrogen and later thawed in a 37 °C water bath. A purity of at least 90% was achieved for sorted or isolated CD4+, CD8+ and CD8+ TEMRA cells.

This TCR came from a human donor with multiple sclerosis. This chain joins TRBV19 to TRBJ1-5, with 8 bases aligning to TRBD1. The material sequenced was CD4+ T cells from PBMCs. In nucleotide form, the sequence is TGTGCCAGTACCCCCCAGGCGGTGGCAGGGGGCTTCAGCCCCCAGCATTTT. It codes for CASTPQAVAGGFSPQHF.